The next 25 T cell receptor beta chains were all read from a single sample in a study of blood T cell repertoires in COVID-19. Assay used: immunoSEQ multiplex PCR; TCRdb lists only in-frame clones, some missing. The table shows about 270,000 clones, with 75% to 95% occurring only once. Sequences were obtained from PBMCs or T cells enriched from blood (not recorded which). These receptors were collected from a man aged 35 to 55 who had been exposed to COVID-19.

The V call is TRBV29-1, the J call TRBJ1-1; D is ambiguous. CDR1 SQVTM and CDR2 ANQGSEA come from the germline V gene. Between the trimmed V and J ends, which lost 3 bases and 7 bases, there was a span of 9 bases. The CDR3 length is 11 residues. This CDR3 reads CSVDRFNEAFF. In DNA form, the CDR3 reads TGCAGCGTTGACAGATTTAATGAAGCTTTCTTT.

The chain uses TRBV5-5 and TRBJ2-5, with D perhaps TRBD1 (5 bases). Trimming removed 6 bases at V and 1 base at J, with 13 bases between. From germline, CDR1 is SGHKS and CDR2 YYEKEE (reference sequence). The CDR3 loop spans 14 amino acids. This CDR3 is CASTYQTAQETQYF. The CDR3 DNA is TGTGCCAGCACCTATCAGACAGCCCAAGAGACCCAGTACTTC.

This chain links TRBV27 with TRBJ2-2; 8 bases map to TRBD2. The CDR3 runs 16 residues. CDR1 is MNHEY and CDR2 is SMNVEV in the germline V gene (reference sequence). V was clipped by 6 bases and J by 3 bases; unmatched bases: 9. The CDR3 protein is CASSEAGVRYTGELFF. The CDR3 region has the DNA TGTGCCAGCAGCGAAGCGGGAGTTCGGTACACCGGGGAGCTGTTTTTT.

The chain has TRBV5-1 and TRBJ1-4; 8 bases align to TRBD1. Germline CDR1 SGHRS, CDR2 YFSETQ. The J segment lost 7 bases and the V segment lost 0 bases, leaving 11 bases of the junction unmatched. This CDR3 is built from 17 residues. For the CDR3, the DNA is TGCGCCAGCAGCTTGGGGCCAGGGGGCGCGGGTGTTGAAAAACTGTTTTTT. It specifies CASSLGPGGAGVEKLFF.

This clone is categorized as medium-sized. The gene calls are TRBV11-3 and TRBJ2-5, with a possible D match to TRBD1 (5 bases). Germline loops: CDR1 SGHNT, CDR2 YENEEA. Trimming removed 1 base from V and 3 bases from J, with 12 bases in between. There are 15 residues in the CDR3. This CDR3 is CASSLGQGIEETQYF. As DNA, the CDR3 is TGTGCCAGCAGCTTAGGTCAGGGAATTGAAGAGACCCAGTACTTC.

The chain uses TRBV7-6 and TRBJ1-5; TRBD1 agrees at 8 bases. V dropped 2 bases and J dropped 2; count of bases not matched to a gene: 8. The CDR3 contains 17 residues. Germline V CDR1 and CDR2: SGHVS, FNYEAQ. The CDR3 region is CASSLLDREVRNQPQHF. The CDR3, as DNA: TGTGCCAGCAGCTTATTGGACAGGGAGGTTCGCAATCAGCCCCAGCATTTT.

This chain links TRBV28 with TRBJ2-7; a possible D gene is TRBD1 (6 bases). The length of the CDR3 is 12 residues. Deletions cut 5 bases from V and 2 bases from J, with 7 bases between. The germline V gene has CDR1 MDHEN and CDR2 SYDVKM. Here the CDR3 DNA reads TGTGCCAGCAGTCAGGGGACCTACGAGCAGTACTTC. This gives the protein CASSQGTYEQYF.

The chain recombines TRBV7-3 with TRBJ2-5; 8 nucleotides align to TRBD2. Losses at the gene ends were 2 bases for V and 5 bases for J; bases not matched to a gene: 4. CDR3 length: 14 residues. Germline CDR1 reads SGHTA; CDR2 reads FQGTGA. CDR3 loop: CASSLAGGGETQYF. The CDR3 nucleotides are TGTGCCAGCAGCTTAGCGGGAGGTGGTGAGACCCAGTACTTC. The full variable domain, rest sourced from reference TRBV7-3 and TRBJ2-5, is GAGVSQTPSNKVTEKGKYVELRCDPISGHTALYWYRQSLGQGPEFLIYFQGTGAADDSGLPNDRFFAVRPEGSVSTLKIQRTERGDSAVYLCASSLAGGGETQYFGPGTRLLVL.

J is TRBJ2-3 and V is TRBV11-2; D might be TRBD2 (5 bases). This CDR3 spans 17 amino acids. Trimming left V 6 bases short and J 5 bases short, with 24 bases between. From germline, CDR1 is SGHAT and CDR2 FQNNGV. This chain's CDR3 is CASRETGARAGRDTQYF. CDR3 nucleotides: TGTGCCAGCAGGGAAACCGGTGCGAGGGCCGGTAGAGATACGCAGTATTTT.

The genes are TRBV5-8 and TRBJ2-5; 9 nucleotides match TRBD1. J was trimmed by 5 bases and V by 2 bases; bases with no gene match: 10. The length of the CDR3 is 16 residues. From germline, CDR1 is SGHTS and CDR2 YDEGEE. The DNA of the CDR3 is TGTGCCAGCAGCTTATATGGGACAGGGATAGGGGAGACCCAGTACTTC. The encoded protein is CASSLYGTGIGETQYF.

The chain carries TRBV11-2 and TRBJ2-7, with a possible D match to TRBD1 (5 bases). The V and J ends lost 0 bases and 4 bases respectively, with 7 bases between them. This CDR3 contains 13 residues. Per the germline V gene, CDR1 is SGHAT and CDR2 is FQNNGV. In DNA form, the CDR3 reads TGTGCCAGCAGCTTAGAAGGGGCATACGAGCAGTACTTC. This translates into CASSLEGAYEQYF.

This chain joins TRBV6-1 and TRBJ2-5; no clear D gene. The V end lost 3 bases, the J end lost 2 bases, and 10 bases lay between the germline ends. CDR1 and CDR2 (germline): MNHNS, SASEGT. This CDR3 has 14 residues. CDR3 nucleotide sequence: TGTGCCAGCAGTGACCCGTTAACTCAAGAGACCCAGTACTTC. This sequence encodes CASSDPLTQETQYF.

The rearrangement joins TRBV2 to TRBJ1-5; D unresolved. Germline V lookup: CDR1 SNHLY, CDR2 FYNNEI. This CDR3 contains 13 residues. The V gene lost 4 bases and the J gene lost 6 bases, with 10 bases spanning the gap. The DNA of the CDR3 is TGTGCCAGCAGTGCTTCGGGGATTCAGCCCCAGCATTTT. This translates into CASSASGIQPQHF. Full variable domain (missing parts from reference TRBV2 and TRBJ1-5): EPEVTQTPSHQVTQMGQEVILRCVPISNHLYFYWYRQILGQKVEFLVSFYNNEISEKSEIFDDQFSVERPDGSNFTLKIRSTKLEDSAMYFCASSASGIQPQHFGDGTRLSIL.

The V call is TRBV2, the J call TRBJ2-3; possible D gene TRBD1, 5 bases. The CDR3 has 14 amino acids. The germline CDR1 and CDR2 sequences are SNHLY and FYNNEI. V was shortened by 5 bases and J by 5 bases, with 14 bases between the two germline ends. CDR3 amino acids: CASSPVGEGDTQYF. The CDR3 DNA sequence: TGTGCCAGCAGTCCAGTAGGGGAAGGAGATACGCAGTATTTT.

This chain connects TRBV12-3 or TRBV12-4 to TRBJ1-6; weak D call: TRBD1 (5 bases). Trimming left V 5 bases short and J 12 bases short, with 14 bases between. The CDR3 is made up of 13 amino acids. The CDR3 here is CASSRDGAGPLHF. The DNA for the CDR3 is TGTGCCAGCAGTAGGGACGGAGCGGGACCCCTCCACTTT.

This sequence joins TRBV15 and TRBJ2-1, with TRBD2 as a possible D gene (6 bases). Trimming cost V 4 bases and J 8 bases, with 15 bases left between them. Germline V gene lookup returns CDR1 LNHNV and CDR2 YYDKDF (reference sequence). The CDR3 is 14 amino acids. The CDR3 is CATSTWTKWDEQFF. CDR3 bases: TGTGCCACCAGCACCTGGACTAAATGGGATGAGCAGTTCTTC.

V and J are TRBV28 and TRBJ1-3; TRBD1 agrees at 8 bases. Germline CDR1 and CDR2: MDHEN and SYDVKM. The CDR3 loop spans 15 amino acids. V shed 7 bases and J 3 bases; nucleotides not matched to a gene: 8. In DNA, the CDR3 is TGTGCCAGCAACCGCAGACAGGGGAATGGAAACACCATATATTTT. This sequence encodes CASNRRQGNGNTIYF. The complete variable domain, with remaining parts taken from reference TRBV28 and TRBJ1-3, reads DVKVTQSSRYLVKRTGEKVFLECVQDMDHENMFWYRQDPGLGLRLIYFSYDVKMKEKGDIPEGYSVSREKKERFSLILESASTNQTSMYLCASNRRQGNGNTIYFGEGSWLTVV.

The V gene is TRBV11-3, the J gene TRBJ1-1; 9 bases agree with TRBD1. CDR3 length: 17 residues. Germline CDR1 is SGHNT and CDR2 is YENEEA. V was clipped by 1 base and J by 4 bases; unmatched bases: 10. As DNA, the CDR3 is TGTGCCAGCAGCTTAGCCCCCCGGACAGGGGTCGCCACTGAAGCTTTCTTT. This translates into CASSLAPRTGVATEAFF.

The chain uses TRBV14 and TRBJ2-3; TRBD1 matches at 9 bases. Germline-derived CDR1 and CDR2 are SGHDN and FVKESK. The length of the CDR3 is 16 residues. With V trimmed by 3 bases and J by 5 bases, 9 bases remained unmatched. The CDR3 loop is CASSHLGQGIIDTQYF. The CDR3 nucleotides are TGTGCCAGCAGCCACCTCGGACAGGGGATCATAGATACGCAGTATTTT.

The V call is TRBV13, the J call TRBJ2-7; 7 bases line up with TRBD1. Germline V gene sequence: CDR1 PRHDT, CDR2 FYEKMQ (reference sequence). Trimming took 4 bases from V and 4 from J; bases not matched to a gene: 7. CDR3 length equals 14 residues. CDR3 sequence (DNA): TGTGCCAGCAGCTCCTACGACAGGGAATACGAGCAGTACTTC. This translates into CASSSYDREYEQYF.

The V gene is TRBV30, the J gene TRBJ2-7; D remains ambiguous. The V end lost 0 bases, the J end lost 3 bases, and 9 bases lay between the germline ends. Germline CDR1 reads GTSNPN; CDR2 reads SVGIG (reference sequence). This CDR3 has 13 residues. CDR3 residues: CAWSVISSYEQYF. The CDR3 DNA reads TGTGCCTGGAGTGTGATTAGCAGCTACGAGCAGTACTTC. The whole variable domain, filled in from reference TRBV30 and TRBJ2-7, reads SQTIHQWPATLVQPVGSPLSLECTVEGTSNPNLYWYRQAAGRGLQLLFYSVGIGQISSEVPQNLSASRPQDRQFILSSKKLLLSDSGFYLCAWSVISSYEQYFGPGTRLTVT.

The table lists this clone with a count of one. The rearrangement joins TRBV7-9 to TRBJ1-2, with TRBD1 matching 8 bases. The CDR3 consists of 15 residues. CDR1 is SEHNR and CDR2 is FQNEAQ in the germline V gene (reference sequence). V lost 3 bases and J lost 2; bases outside the gene matches: 5. As DNA, the CDR3 is TGTGCCAGCAGCTTCTTGGGACAGGCCAACTATGGCTACACCTTC. Its protein is CASSFLGQANYGYTF.

The J gene is TRBJ2-6, the V gene TRBV11-3; 8 nucleotides agree with TRBD2. The trim removed 5 bases at V and 2 bases at J, leaving 2 bases unmatched. The CDR3 contains 15 residues. CDR1 is SGHNT, CDR2 YENEEA, per germline. CDR3 nucleotide sequence: TGTGCCAGCAGCCGGGGGGGGACTGGGGCCAACGTCCTGACTTTC. Protein product: CASSRGGTGANVLTF.

The chain has TRBV12-3 or TRBV12-4 and TRBJ1-3; D is unclear. CDR3 size: 11 residues. Deletions cut 2 bases from V and 9 bases from J, with 5 bases between. CDR3 loop: CASSLSGTIYF. The CDR3 nucleotides are TGTGCCAGCAGTTTATCGGGCACCATATATTTT.

The genes are TRBV21-1 and TRBJ2-1; the D call TRBD1 from the table was never checked on the DNA. TRBV21-1 is a pseudogene. The CDR3 is 20 amino acids. CDR3 loop: CASSSQEGFPGGPTYNEQFF. As DNA, the CDR3 is TGTGCCAGCAGCAGCCAAGAGGGATTCCCAGGGGGCCCTACCTACAATGAGCAGTTCTTC.